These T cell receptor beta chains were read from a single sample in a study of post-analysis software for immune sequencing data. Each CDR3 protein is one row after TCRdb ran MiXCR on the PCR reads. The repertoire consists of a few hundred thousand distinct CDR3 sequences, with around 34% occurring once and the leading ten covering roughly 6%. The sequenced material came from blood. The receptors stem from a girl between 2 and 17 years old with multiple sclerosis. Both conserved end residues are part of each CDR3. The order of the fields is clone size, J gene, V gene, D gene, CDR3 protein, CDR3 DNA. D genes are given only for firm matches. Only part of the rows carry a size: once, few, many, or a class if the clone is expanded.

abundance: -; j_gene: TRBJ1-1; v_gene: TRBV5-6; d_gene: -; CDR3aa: CASSLVEGSTEAFF; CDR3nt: TGTGCCAGCAGCTTAGTGGAGGGAAGCACTGAAGCTTTCTTT
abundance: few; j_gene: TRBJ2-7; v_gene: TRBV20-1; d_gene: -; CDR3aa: CSVPGNGQLYEQYF; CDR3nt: TGCAGTGTCCCCGGGAATGGGCAGCTCTACGAGCAGTACTTC
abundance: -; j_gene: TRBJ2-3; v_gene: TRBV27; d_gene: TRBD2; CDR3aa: CASSFHGPSGGNTDTQYF; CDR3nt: TGTGCCAGCAGTTTTCATGGCCCTAGCGGGGGAAACACAGATACGCAGTATTTT
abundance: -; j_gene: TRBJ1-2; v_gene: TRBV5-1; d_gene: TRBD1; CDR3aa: CASSSGQGERGYTF; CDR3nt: TGCGCCAGCAGCTCCGGACAGGGGGAAAGAGGCTACACCTTC
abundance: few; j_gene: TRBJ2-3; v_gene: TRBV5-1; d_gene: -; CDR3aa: CASSLEAGDDTQYF; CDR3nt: TGCGCCAGCAGCTTGGAAGCGGGCGACGATACGCAGTATTTT
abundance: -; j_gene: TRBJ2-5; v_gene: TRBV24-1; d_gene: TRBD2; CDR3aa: CATSFSGAKETQYF; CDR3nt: TGTGCCACCAGCTTTAGCGGGGCCAAAGAGACCCAGTACTTC
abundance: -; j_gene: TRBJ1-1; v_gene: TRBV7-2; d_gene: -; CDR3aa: CASSLSGGRTEAFF; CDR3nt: TGTGCCAGCAGCTTATCGGGGGGCCGGACTGAAGCTTTCTTT
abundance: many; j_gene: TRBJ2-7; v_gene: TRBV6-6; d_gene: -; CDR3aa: CASSPRTVYEQYF; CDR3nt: TGTGCCAGCAGTCCCAGGACGGTCTACGAGCAGTACTTC
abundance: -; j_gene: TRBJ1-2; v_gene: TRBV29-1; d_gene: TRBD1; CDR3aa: CSVEDSTGGRGGYGYTF; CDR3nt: TGCAGCGTTGAAGATTCGACAGGGGGTAGAGGAGGCTATGGCTACACCTTC
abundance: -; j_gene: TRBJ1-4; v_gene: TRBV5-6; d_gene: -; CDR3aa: CASSFGPTDQKLFF; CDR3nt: TGTGCCAGCAGCTTCGGACCTACAGATCAAAAACTGTTTTTT
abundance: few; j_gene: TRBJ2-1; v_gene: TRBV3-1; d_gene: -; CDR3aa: CASSRPPNEQFF; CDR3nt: TGTGCCAGCAGCCGCCCCCCCAATGAGCAGTTCTTC
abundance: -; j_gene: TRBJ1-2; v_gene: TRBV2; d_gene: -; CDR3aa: CASSENRWAGNYGYTF; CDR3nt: TGTGCCAGCAGTGAAAACCGGTGGGCAGGGAACTATGGCTACACCTTC
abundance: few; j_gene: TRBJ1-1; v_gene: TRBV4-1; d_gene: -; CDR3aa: CASSQSPVLNAEAFF; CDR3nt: TGCGCCAGCAGCCAATCTCCCGTATTGAACGCTGAAGCTTTCTTT
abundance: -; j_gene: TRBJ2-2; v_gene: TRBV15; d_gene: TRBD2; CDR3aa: CATSRARTSGGVSTGELFF; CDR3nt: TGTGCCACCAGCAGAGCTCGGACTAGCGGGGGGGTTAGCACCGGGGAGCTGTTTTTT
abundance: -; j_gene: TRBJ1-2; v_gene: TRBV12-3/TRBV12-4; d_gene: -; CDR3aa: CASSFSLTPCTYGYTF; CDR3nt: TGTGCCAGCAGTTTCTCCCTTACCCCCTGTACATATGGCTACACCTTC
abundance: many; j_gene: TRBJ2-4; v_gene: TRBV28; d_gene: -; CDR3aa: CASSFIGGKNIQYF; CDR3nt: TGTGCCAGCAGTTTTATAGGGGGCAAAAACATTCAGTACTTC
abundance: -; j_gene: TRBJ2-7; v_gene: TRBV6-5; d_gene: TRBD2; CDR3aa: CASSYSFPSGGAGSYEQYF; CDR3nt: TGTGCCAGCAGTTACTCGTTTCCTAGCGGGGGGGCCGGTAGCTACGAGCAGTACTTC
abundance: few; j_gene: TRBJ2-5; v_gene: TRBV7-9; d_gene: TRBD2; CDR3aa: CASSLPSGGIQETQYF; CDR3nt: TGTGCCAGCAGCTTACCTAGCGGGGGGATACAAGAGACCCAGTACTTC
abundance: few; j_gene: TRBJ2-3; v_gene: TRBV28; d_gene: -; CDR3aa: CASRLGGTASTDTQYF; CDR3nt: TGTGCCAGCAGGCTAGGGGGGACAGCTAGCACAGATACGCAGTATTTT
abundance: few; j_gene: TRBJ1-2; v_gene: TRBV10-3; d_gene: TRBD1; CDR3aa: CAITASTGNGYTF; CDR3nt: TGTGCCATCACAGCCTCGACAGGGAATGGCTACACCTTC
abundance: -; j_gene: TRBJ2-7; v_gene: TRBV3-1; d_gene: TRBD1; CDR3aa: CASSYPGQGTYEQYF; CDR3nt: TGTGCCAGCAGCTACCCGGGACAGGGGACCTACGAGCAGTACTTC
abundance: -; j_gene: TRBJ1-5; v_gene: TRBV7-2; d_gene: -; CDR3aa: CASSSSRQGTQPQHF; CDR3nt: TGTGCCAGCAGCTCCTCAAGGCAAGGGACACAGCCCCAGCATTTT
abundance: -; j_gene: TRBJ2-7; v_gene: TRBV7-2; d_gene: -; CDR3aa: CASSAVRHEQYF; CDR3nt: TGTGCCAGCAGCGCCGTCCGGCACGAGCAGTACTTC
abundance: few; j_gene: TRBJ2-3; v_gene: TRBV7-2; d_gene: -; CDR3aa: CASSSGAGTDTQYF; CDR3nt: TGTGCCAGCAGCTCTGGGGCCGGCACAGATACGCAGTATTTT
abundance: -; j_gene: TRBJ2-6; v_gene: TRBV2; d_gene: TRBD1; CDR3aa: CASRGDRTTGANVLTF; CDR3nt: TGTGCCAGCAGAGGGGACAGGACAACTGGGGCCAACGTCCTGACTTTC
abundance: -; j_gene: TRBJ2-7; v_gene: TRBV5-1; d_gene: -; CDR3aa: CASSPLDFSYEQYF; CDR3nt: TGCGCCAGCAGCCCCCTGGACTTTAGCTACGAGCAGTACTTC